These T cell receptor beta chains were read from a single sample in a study of cytotoxic CD8 clonotypes in ibrutinib-treated CLL. Here immunoSEQ multiplex PCR was the method, and the copy in TCRdb shows in-frame clones only, minus some. The table shows 130,000 or so clones, with roughly 80% occurring only once. Sequenced here: PBMCs, sampled after 12 months of ibrutinib treatment. The receptor set was obtained from a human donor with chronic lymphocytic leukemia. Each CDR3 is given with its conserved first and last residue. Fields, in order: V gene, clone size, J gene, D gene, CDR3 protein, CDR3 DNA. D genes are given only for firm matches. Part of the rows lack a size; the others show once, few, many or a class for expanded clones.

v_gene: TRBV2; abundance: .; j_gene: TRBJ1-5; d_gene: TRBD1; CDR3aa: CASLGTGGYRRNQPQHF; CDR3nt: TGTGCCAGCCTCGGGACAGGGGGTTATCGGCGCAATCAGCCCCAGCATTTT
v_gene: TRBV6-5; abundance: .; j_gene: TRBJ2-5; d_gene: .; CDR3aa: CASNTGHPREAQYF; CDR3nt: TGTGCCAGCAACACGGGACACCCAAGAGAGGCCCAGTACTTC
v_gene: TRBV6-1; abundance: .; j_gene: TRBJ1-2; d_gene: .; CDR3aa: CASSWDGNYGYTF; CDR3nt: TGTGCCAGCAGTTGGGACGGTAACTATGGCTACACCTTC
v_gene: TRBV21-1; abundance: .; j_gene: TRBJ2-1; d_gene: .; CDR3aa: CASRNRGIPLNEQFF; CDR3nt: TGTGCCAGCAGGAATCGGGGGATACCCCTCAATGAGCAGTTCTTC
v_gene: TRBV7-2; abundance: few; j_gene: TRBJ2-7; d_gene: .; CDR3aa: CASSLALLGYEQYF; CDR3nt: TGTGCCAGCAGCTTAGCTTTGTTAGGGTACGAGCAGTACTTC
v_gene: TRBV7-9; abundance: .; j_gene: TRBJ2-7; d_gene: TRBD1; CDR3aa: CASSPDRAPYEQYF; CDR3nt: TGTGCCAGCAGCCCAGACAGGGCCCCCTACGAGCAGTACTTC
v_gene: TRBV7-3; abundance: .; j_gene: TRBJ1-5; d_gene: TRBD1; CDR3aa: CASSPWDRELPQPQHF; CDR3nt: TGTGCCAGCAGCCCCTGGGACAGGGAGCTGCCTCAGCCCCAGCATTTT
v_gene: TRBV5-4; abundance: .; j_gene: TRBJ2-7; d_gene: .; CDR3aa: CASSSGSPSGGYEQYF; CDR3nt: TGTGCCAGCAGCTCAGGGTCTCCGTCTGGAGGGTACGAGCAGTACTTC
v_gene: TRBV2; abundance: .; j_gene: TRBJ1-5; d_gene: TRBD1; CDR3aa: CASSQEGARAQHF; CDR3nt: TGTGCCAGCAGCCAAGAGGGGGCCAGGGCCCAGCATTTT
v_gene: TRBV11-3; abundance: once; j_gene: TRBJ1-3; d_gene: .; CDR3aa: CASSLVGGVGNTIYF; CDR3nt: TGTGCCAGCAGCTTAGTAGGAGGGGTTGGAAACACCATATATTTT
v_gene: TRBV5-1; abundance: .; j_gene: TRBJ2-7; d_gene: .; CDR3aa: CASSSSNEQYF; CDR3nt: TGCGCCAGCAGCTCATCCAACGAGCAGTACTTC
v_gene: TRBV6-6; abundance: .; j_gene: TRBJ1-5; d_gene: TRBD1; CDR3aa: CASSMATGGRSQPQHF; CDR3nt: TGTGCCAGCAGCATGGCGACAGGGGGACGTAGTCAGCCCCAGCATTTT
v_gene: TRBV10-3; abundance: few; j_gene: TRBJ1-2; d_gene: .; CDR3aa: CAISESVSKGGLFRGYTF; CDR3nt: TGTGCCATCAGTGAGTCAGTGTCTAAAGGGGGTCTATTTCGCGGCTACACCTTC
v_gene: TRBV7-2; abundance: .; j_gene: TRBJ2-7; d_gene: .; CDR3aa: CASKIYEQYF; CDR3nt: TGTGCCAGCAAAATCTACGAGCAGTACTTC
v_gene: TRBV9; abundance: few; j_gene: TRBJ2-2; d_gene: TRBD1; CDR3aa: CASSVGAGGLSGELFF; CDR3nt: TGTGCCAGCAGCGTAGGGGCAGGGGGTTTATCCGGGGAGCTGTTTTTT
v_gene: TRBV2; abundance: .; j_gene: TRBJ2-7; d_gene: .; CDR3aa: CASSFDRTIYEQYF; CDR3nt: TGTGCCAGCAGCTTCGACAGAACAATATACGAGCAGTACTTC
v_gene: TRBV27; abundance: .; j_gene: TRBJ2-1; d_gene: .; CDR3aa: CASSLLMGEQFF; CDR3nt: TGTGCCAGCAGTTTATTGATGGGTGAGCAGTTCTTC
v_gene: TRBV21-1; abundance: .; j_gene: TRBJ1-6; d_gene: .; CDR3aa: CASRKGTESPSPLHF; CDR3nt: TGTGCCAGCAGGAAGGGGACGGAATCCCCTTCACCCCTCCACTTT
v_gene: TRBV19; abundance: .; j_gene: TRBJ2-5; d_gene: TRBD2; CDR3aa: CASSRTSGGAETQYF; CDR3nt: TGTGCCAGTAGTAGGACTAGCGGGGGGGCAGAGACCCAGTACTTC
v_gene: TRBV4-2; abundance: .; j_gene: TRBJ2-3; d_gene: TRBD2; CDR3aa: CASSHLAGGPWAGTDTQYF; CDR3nt: TGTGCCAGCAGCCATTTAGCGGGAGGGCCCTGGGCGGGCACAGATACGCAGTATTTT
v_gene: TRBV18; abundance: few; j_gene: TRBJ1-3; d_gene: .; CDR3aa: CASSIPGNTIYF; CDR3nt: TGTGCCAGCTCTATCCCCGGAAACACCATATATTTT
v_gene: TRBV5-1; abundance: .; j_gene: TRBJ2-2; d_gene: TRBD1; CDR3aa: CASSLTGQGQADTGELFF; CDR3nt: TGCGCCAGCAGCTTGACGGGACAGGGACAGGCGGACACCGGGGAGCTGTTTTTT
v_gene: TRBV6-5; abundance: .; j_gene: TRBJ1-5; d_gene: .; CDR3aa: CASSPAFNQPQHF; CDR3nt: TGTGCCAGCAGTCCCGCCTTCAATCAGCCCCAGCATTTT
v_gene: TRBV7-9; abundance: .; j_gene: TRBJ2-1; d_gene: .; CDR3aa: CASSLAPGVVF; CDR3nt: TGTGCCAGCAGCTTAGCGCCGGGGGTGGTCTTC
v_gene: TRBV10-3; abundance: .; j_gene: TRBJ1-4; d_gene: .; CDR3aa: CAISESIGDNEKLFF; CDR3nt: TGTGCCATCAGTGAGTCGATAGGAGATAATGAAAAACTGTTTTTT
v_gene: TRBV2; abundance: .; j_gene: TRBJ2-7; d_gene: .; CDR3aa: CASIRVDERYF; CDR3nt: TGTGCCAGCATACGGGTCGACGAGCGGTACTTC
v_gene: TRBV25-1; abundance: .; j_gene: TRBJ1-1; d_gene: TRBD1; CDR3aa: CASSVQGDTEAFF; CDR3nt: TGTGCCAGCAGTGTCCAGGGGGACACTGAAGCTTTCTTT
v_gene: TRBV5-5; abundance: .; j_gene: TRBJ2-6; d_gene: .; CDR3aa: CASSLTAGANVLTF; CDR3nt: TGTGCCAGCAGCTTAACTGCTGGGGCCAACGTCCTGACTTTC
v_gene: TRBV6-5; abundance: .; j_gene: TRBJ1-5; d_gene: .; CDR3aa: CASSAQGSNQPQHF; CDR3nt: TGTGCCAGCAGCGCACAGGGTAGCAATCAGCCCCAGCATTTT
v_gene: TRBV6-1; abundance: .; j_gene: TRBJ2-5; d_gene: .; CDR3aa: CASSGIPRAGETQYF; CDR3nt: TGTGCCAGCAGTGGGATACCTAGAGCGGGAGAGACCCAGTACTTC
v_gene: TRBV28; abundance: few; j_gene: TRBJ1-3; d_gene: TRBD1; CDR3aa: CASSTEGQGASGNTIYF; CDR3nt: TGTGCCAGCAGTACAGAAGGACAGGGGGCATCAGGAAACACCATATATTTT
v_gene: TRBV9; abundance: .; j_gene: TRBJ2-7; d_gene: TRBD1; CDR3aa: CASSQPGTGVEQYF; CDR3nt: TGTGCCAGCAGCCAACCAGGGACAGGGGTCGAGCAGTACTTC
v_gene: TRBV2; abundance: .; j_gene: TRBJ2-1; d_gene: .; CDR3aa: CASSHPRSEGGVSYNEQFF; CDR3nt: TGTGCCAGCAGTCACCCAAGGTCAGAGGGAGGCGTATCTTACAATGAGCAGTTCTTC
v_gene: TRBV5-1; abundance: .; j_gene: TRBJ2-4; d_gene: TRBD1; CDR3aa: CASSAGTGDPVLAKNIQYF; CDR3nt: TGCGCCAGCAGCGCCGGGACAGGAGATCCAGTTTTAGCCAAAAACATTCAGTACTTC
v_gene: TRBV29-1; abundance: .; j_gene: TRBJ1-1; d_gene: .; CDR3aa: CSVTSNTEAFF; CDR3nt: TGCAGCGTAACAAGTAACACTGAAGCTTTCTTT
v_gene: TRBV14; abundance: .; j_gene: TRBJ1-2; d_gene: TRBD1; CDR3aa: CASSLRTGTGDGYTF; CDR3nt: TGTGCCAGCAGCCTACGGACTGGGACAGGGGATGGCTACACCTTC
v_gene: TRBV7-9; abundance: few; j_gene: TRBJ2-2; d_gene: .; CDR3aa: CASSWAGELFF; CDR3nt: TGTGCCAGCAGCTGGGCCGGGGAGCTGTTTTTT
v_gene: TRBV7-2; abundance: .; j_gene: TRBJ2-7; d_gene: .; CDR3aa: CASSSSIGYEQYF; CDR3nt: TGTGCCAGCAGCTCGAGCATAGGCTACGAGCAGTACTTC
v_gene: TRBV9; abundance: once; j_gene: TRBJ2-2; d_gene: TRBD2; CDR3aa: CASSVAARGWGLAGAGTGELFF; CDR3nt: TGTGCCAGCAGCGTAGCCGCCCGGGGCTGGGGACTAGCGGGAGCGGGGACCGGGGAGCTGTTTTTT
v_gene: TRBV27; abundance: many; j_gene: TRBJ2-7; d_gene: TRBD2; CDR3aa: CASSWGTSWIYEQYF; CDR3nt: TGTGCCAGCAGCTGGGGGACTAGCTGGATCTACGAGCAGTACTTC
v_gene: TRBV28; abundance: .; j_gene: TRBJ1-5; d_gene: TRBD1; CDR3aa: CASRLGQGGNQPQHF; CDR3nt: TGTGCCAGCAGACTGGGACAGGGTGGCAATCAGCCCCAGCATTTT
v_gene: TRBV20-1; abundance: .; j_gene: TRBJ1-4; d_gene: .; CDR3aa: CSADVGGFGFF; CDR3nt: TGCAGTGCCGACGTCGGGGGCTTCGGGTTTTTT
v_gene: TRBV9; abundance: .; j_gene: TRBJ2-7; d_gene: .; CDR3aa: CASSVVGGPLYEQYF; CDR3nt: TGTGCCAGCAGCGTAGTCGGGGGACCCCTATACGAGCAGTACTTC